This TCR beta chain was captured in a study of early T cells in non-severe SARS-CoV-2 infection. About the study: With bulk RNA from unsorted whole blood as input, sequencing yielded unpaired chains.

This CDR3 has 15 residues. V gave up 2 bases and J gave up 7 bases; unmatched junction bases: 6. Germline V lookup: CDR1 MNHEY, CDR2 SVGAGI. Attached unique molecular identifiers marked individual cDNA molecules. One entry per CDR3 protein results from TCRdb running MiXCR on the 5' RACE reads. The sample contains approximately 33,000 distinct CDR3 sequences, less than 5% of which appear only once. Broader study findings: Missing private and CD4 specificities, VDJdb matching favored anti-spike CD8 responses.

This clonotype was seen repeatedly, ten times or more. Its antigen is still unknown. The sample taken for sequencing was whole blood. The rearrangement uses TRBV6-5 and TRBJ1-4; 8 nucleotides match TRBD1. The TCR comes from an adult who was a healthcare worker with PCR-confirmed SARS-CoV-2 infection or an uninfected control (not recorded which). CDR3 in DNA: TGTGCCAGCAGTTACGCCGGACAGGGTGGTGAAAAACTGTTTTTT. This codes for CASSYAGQGGEKLFF.